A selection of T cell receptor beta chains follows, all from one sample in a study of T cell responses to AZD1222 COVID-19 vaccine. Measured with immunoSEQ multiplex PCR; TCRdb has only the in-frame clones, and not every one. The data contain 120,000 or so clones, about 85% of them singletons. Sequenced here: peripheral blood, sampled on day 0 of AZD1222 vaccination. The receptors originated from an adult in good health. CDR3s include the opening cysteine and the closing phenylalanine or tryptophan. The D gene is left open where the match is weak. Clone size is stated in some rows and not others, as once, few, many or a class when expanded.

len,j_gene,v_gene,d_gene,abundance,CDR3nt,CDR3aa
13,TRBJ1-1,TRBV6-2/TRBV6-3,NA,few,TGTGCCAGCAGTTACACGTCGGTTTCTGAAGCTTTCTTT,CASSYTSVSEAFF
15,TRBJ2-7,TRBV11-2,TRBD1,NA,TGTGCCAGCAGACTTGACAGGGGCTTTACCTACGAGCAGTACTTC,CASRLDRGFTYEQYF
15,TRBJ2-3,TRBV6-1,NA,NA,TGTGCCAGCAGTGACAGGTGGCCCCGCACAGATACGCAGTATTTT,CASSDRWPRTDTQYF
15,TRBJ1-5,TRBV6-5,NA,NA,TGTGCCAGCAGTAGCCACGGGGGGGGCGGTCAGCCCCAGCATTTT,CASSSHGGGGQPQHF
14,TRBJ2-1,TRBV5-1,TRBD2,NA,TGCGCCAGCAGCTTGGTGACTAGCGGCAATGAGCAGTTCTTC,CASSLVTSGNEQFF
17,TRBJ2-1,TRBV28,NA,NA,TGTGCCAGCACCCCGGATGGGGGCAGGGGCCGGCACAATGAGCAGTTCTTC,CASTPDGGRGRHNEQFF
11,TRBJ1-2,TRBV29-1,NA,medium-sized,TGCAGCGTTGTAACGGAGTATGGCTACACCTTC,CSVVTEYGYTF
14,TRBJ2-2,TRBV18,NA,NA,TGTGCCAGCTCTTCCGGAGACGGGGCAGGGGAGCTGTTTTTT,CASSSGDGAGELFF
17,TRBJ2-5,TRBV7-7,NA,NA,TGTGCTAGCAGCCCCGGATCATGGGGGCAAGAAGCAGAGACCCAGTACTTC,CASSPGSWGQEAETQYF
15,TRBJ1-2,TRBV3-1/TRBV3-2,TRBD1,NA,TGTGCCAGCAGCCTACAGGGGGCGCCGGGTTATGGCTACACCTTC,CASSLQGAPGYGYTF
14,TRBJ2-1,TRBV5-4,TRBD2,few,TGTGCCAGCAGCTCTGGACTAGACTACAATGAGCAGTTCTTC,CASSSGLDYNEQFF